The clone carrying this T cell receptor beta chain showed up just a few times. The data were obtained in a study of T-cell memory formation after mild COVID-19. The V end lost 6 bases, the J end lost 7 bases, and 12 bases lay between the germline ends. The CDR3 has 12 residues. Each CDR3 protein gets one entry after TCRdb re-called the 5' RACE reads with MiXCR. The sample carries approximately 480,000 distinct CDR3 sequences, 18% recorded once. Sequenced sample: PBMCs or a T cell subset sorted from them (not recorded which). The chain employs TRBV12-3 or TRBV12-4 and TRBJ1-2; perhaps TRBD1 as D (5 bases). The receptor comes from an adult woman who had mild COVID-19 (a few samples of this study predate the infection). Cell type and time point are not known. The chain's CDR3 is CASRGTNVGYTF. The CDR3 coding sequence is TGTGCCAGCAGAGGGACCAATGTTGGCTACACCTTC.